The 10 T cell receptor beta chains below all came from one sample that was sequenced in a study of technical replicates of blood from a few donors listed by TCRdb under 2017. The library was prepared using the immunoSEQ multiplex PCR assay. In its TCRdb copy, this immuneACCESS table keeps in-frame sequences only and misses some clones. Where compared with another copy, unresolved V genes explain less than half of these, and the others have no known cause. The sample table contains more than 60,000 clones; only one count was recorded for 85% to 95% of them. Clones ranked in the top ten supply around 0.43% of the sample. The sequencing sample was made of T cells isolated from PBMCs. Receptors originate from a human donor in good health.

The chain is built from TRBV19 and TRBJ1-4; D uncertain. V lost 6 bases and J 0 bases, leaving 14 bases between the germline ends. Germline CDR1 and CDR2: LNHDA and SQIVND (reference sequence). The CDR3 has 16 amino acids. CDR3 in DNA: TGTGCCAGTAGGTCAAACTGGGGAGCAACTAATGAAAAACTGTTTTTT. Translated: CASRSNWGATNEKLFF.

This clone has ten or more counts. The V gene is TRBV6-5, the J gene TRBJ2-3; TRBD2 matches 7 bases. In germline, CDR1 is MNHEY, CDR2 SVGAGI. This CDR3 is 14 amino acids long. V shed 7 bases, J shed 3 bases, and the junction held 7 bases outside the gene matches. CDR3 loop: CASTGLGYTDTQYF. The CDR3 DNA reads as TGTGCCAGCACCGGACTAGGCTATACAGATACGCAGTATTTT.

V usage is TRBV4-3 and J usage is TRBJ2-1; 8 positions match TRBD2. Germline V CDR1 and CDR2: LGHNA, YSLEER. The CDR3 covers 15 residues. Trimming cost V 0 bases and J 6 bases; bases outside gene matches: 4. The CDR3 nucleotides read TGCGCCAGCAGCCAAGATAGCGGGATAGGCAATGAGCAGTTCTTC. It codes for CASSQDSGIGNEQFF.

The rearrangement uses TRBV5-1 and TRBJ2-2; 11 nucleotides match TRBD2. Germline assignment: CDR1 SGHRS and CDR2 YFSETQ. V lost 0 bases to trimming and J lost 1 base; unmatched junction nucleotides: 5. The CDR3 covers 18 residues. This CDR3 reads CASSLEASGRLNTGELFF. Here the CDR3 DNA reads TGCGCCAGCAGCTTGGAAGCTAGCGGGAGGTTGAACACCGGGGAGCTGTTTTTT.

In DNA, the CDR3 is TGTGCCAGCAGTGAGGGACAGGGGCTTAACACCGGGGAGCTGTTTTTT. Residues: CASSEGQGLNTGELFF. V is TRBV6-1 and J is TRBJ2-2; 10 bases agree with TRBD1. Germline lookup yields CDR1 MNHNS and CDR2 SASEGT. The CDR3 contains 16 residues. V trimming: 3 bases; J trimming: 2 bases; junction bases outside the gene matches: 3.

Comment on this clone: One end of the junction does not line up with germline, which may come from a read error. This chain joins TRBV27 and TRBJ1-5, with D possibly TRBD1 on 5 matching bases. The CDR3 is made up of 13 amino acids. The germline V gene encodes CDR1 MNHEY and CDR2 SMNVEV (reference sequence). The CDR3 coding sequence is TGTGCCAGCAGTCTATCCCTGGGGGGGCCCCAGCATTTT. Translated, it gives CASSLSLGGPQHF.

The rearrangement joins TRBV14 to TRBJ2-7, with 8 bases identical to TRBD1. The CDR3 sequence is 16 residues long. V gave up 4 bases and J gave up 3 bases; unmatched junction bases: 11. CDR1 is SGHDN, CDR2 FVKESK, per germline. The CDR3 DNA reads TGTGCCAGCAGCCCCCGGGACAGGTCCTTCCACTACGAGCAGTACTTC. Translated, it gives CASSPRDRSFHYEQYF.

This chain joins TRBV7-8 and TRBJ2-2, with D possibly TRBD2 on 5 matching bases. Between the trimmed V and J ends, which lost 2 bases and 5 bases, there was a span of 12 bases. Germline CDR1 SGHVS, CDR2 FQNEAQ. This CDR3 is built from 15 residues. The CDR3 spells CASSLQLGETGELFF. The CDR3 DNA reads as TGTGCCAGCAGCTTACAACTCGGGGAGACCGGGGAGCTGTTTTTT.

V and J are TRBV15 and TRBJ2-1; tentatively, D is TRBD2 (7 bases). V lost 0 bases, J lost 2 bases, and 20 bases lay in between. The germline CDR1 and CDR2 sequences are LNHNV and YYDKDF (reference sequence). The length of the CDR3 is 19 residues. The CDR3 reads CATSREGQIAGPTYNEQFF. DNA for the CDR3: TGTGCCACCAGCAGAGAAGGACAGATAGCGGGCCCGACCTACAATGAGCAGTTCTTC.

The chain uses TRBV11-3 and TRBJ2-7, with a weak D call TRBD1 (5 bases). The CDR3 length is 16 residues. V was shortened by 3 bases and J by 1 base, with 16 bases between the two germline ends. Germline V lookup: CDR1 SGHNT, CDR2 YENEEA. The CDR3 coding sequence is TGTGCCAGCAGCTTCTACAGGTCTCAACCATCCTACGAGCAGTACTTC. It encodes CASSFYRSQPSYEQYF.